Listed below are T cell receptor beta chains from one sample, sequenced in a study of T-cell memory formation after mild COVID-19. TCRdb passed the 5' RACE reads through MiXCR, listing each CDR3 protein once. The data contain about 470,000 distinct CDR3 sequences, about 20% of them seen just once; the ten biggest clones take up 10% to 15%. Sequences were obtained from PBMCs or a T cell subset sorted from them (not recorded which). These receptors all come from an adult woman who had mild COVID-19 (a few samples of this study predate the infection). Cell type and time point are not known. The CDR3 runs from the conserved cysteine through the conserved F or W. A D gene is named only where the DNA matches it firmly. The size field is filled for only some rows; it gives once, few, many or a size class.

j_gene	d_gene	abundance	v_gene	CDR3nt	CDR3aa
TRBJ2-1	TRBD1	few	TRBV24-1	TGTGCCACCAGTGATCCCTCGGGACAGGGGATAGGAAATGAGCAGTTCTTC	CATSDPSGQGIGNEQFF
TRBJ2-1	.	few	TRBV2	TGTGCCAGCAGTTCCCATGAGCAGTTCTTC	CASSSHEQFF
TRBJ1-2	.	few	TRBV19	TGTGCCAGTACCGACAGGCCTACTAACTATGGCTACACCTTC	CASTDRPTNYGYTF
TRBJ1-1	.	few	TRBV10-3	TGTGCCATCAGTGAGTCGGTAGGACGAGGTAACACTGAAGCTTTCTTT	CAISESVGRGNTEAFF
TRBJ2-3	.	.	TRBV7-9	TGTGCCAGCAGCCCCCCCAGGATTACTAGCACAGATACGCAGTATTTT	CASSPPRITSTDTQYF
TRBJ2-5	.	.	TRBV5-6	TGTGCCAGCAGCTTGGTGACGGGCAGGGCAAGAGAGACCCAGTACTTC	CASSLVTGRARETQYF
TRBJ2-2	.	many	TRBV12-3/TRBV12-4	TGTGCCAGCAGCCCCGGGAGCATCACCGGGGAGCTGTTTTTT	CASSPGSITGELFF
TRBJ1-5	TRBD1	.	TRBV19	TGTGCCAGTAGTATCCAGGGGGATGGCAATCAGCCCCAGCATTTT	CASSIQGDGNQPQHF
TRBJ2-7	TRBD2	.	TRBV6-6	TGTGCCAGCAGTTCAGAGCGGGGGGGGAGTTACGAGCAGTACTTC	CASSSERGGSYEQYF
TRBJ2-3	TRBD2	many	TRBV2	TGTGCCAGCAGCGACCGGGGGGGCACAGATACGCAGTATTTT	CASSDRGGTDTQYF
TRBJ2-2	TRBD2	.	TRBV7-6	TGTGCCAGCAGCTTGGCACTAGCGGGAGGGGGGAACACCGGGGAGCTGTTTTTT	CASSLALAGGGNTGELFF
TRBJ1-4	.	.	TRBV20-1	TGCAGTGCTAGACACGGCTTAAATGAAAAACTGTTTTTT	CSARHGLNEKLFF
TRBJ2-5	.	.	TRBV10-3	TGTGCCATCAAACCGTCGGTCGGGGCTGGGGAGACCCAGTACTTC	CAIKPSVGAGETQYF
TRBJ1-1	.	few	TRBV25-1	TGTGCCAGCAGTGAATATTCGGCCGGCAGCACTGAAGCTTTCTTT	CASSEYSAGSTEAFF
TRBJ2-3	TRBD1	few	TRBV20-1	TGCAGTGCTAGAGAGAGGGGGCGAGATACGCAGTATTTT	CSARERGRDTQYF
TRBJ2-7	TRBD1	.	TRBV12-3/TRBV12-4	TGTGCCAGCAGTTCGACCCGACAGGGCCGGTACTTC	CASSSTRQGRYF
TRBJ1-6	.	once	TRBV2	TGTGCCAGCGGGACACTCAATTCACCCCTCCACTTT	CASGTLNSPLHF
TRBJ2-1	TRBD2	few	TRBV6-1	TGTGCCAGCAGTCTTCTAGCGGGTGCCGATAATGAGCAGTTCTTC	CASSLLAGADNEQFF